The 27 T cell receptor beta chains given below trace back to one sample, sequenced in a study of T-cell memory formation after mild COVID-19. TCRdb analysed the 5' RACE reads with MiXCR anew, one entry per CDR3 protein. Among 250,000 to 300,000 distinct CDR3 sequences listed, around a sixth were seen once. The specimen sequenced was PBMCs or a T cell subset sorted from them (not recorded which). Every receptor here comes from a man aged 18 to 30 who had mild COVID-19 (a few samples of this study predate the infection). Cell type and time point are not known.

There are many counts of this clonotype. The V and J genes are TRBV7-2 and TRBJ1-5; 9 bases are shared with TRBD1. The CDR3 extends over 14 amino acids. Germline loops: CDR1 SGHTA, CDR2 FQGNSA. V was pared by 1 base and J by 7 bases, with 2 bases of the junction left unmatched. CDR3 in amino acids: CASSLGQGEQPQHF. CDR3 DNA sequence: TGTGCCAGCAGCTTAGGACAGGGGGAACAGCCCCAGCATTTT.

The chain couples TRBV7-9 to TRBJ1-2; D not certain. CDR1 is SEHNR and CDR2 is FQNEAQ in the germline V gene (reference sequence). The CDR3 runs to 13 residues. Trimming left V 6 bases short and J 2 bases short, with 10 bases between. The DNA for the CDR3 is TGTGCCAGCAGAGGGAACACCAACTATGGCTACACCTTC. Its protein product is CASRGNTNYGYTF. Combining the CDR3 with reference TRBV7-9 and TRBJ1-2 gives the whole variable domain DTGVSQNPRHKITKRGQNVTFRCDPISEHNRLYWYRQTLGQGPEFLTYFQNEAQLEKSRLLSDRFSAERPKGSFSTLEIQRTEQGDSAMYLCASRGNTNYGYTFGSGTRLTVV.

The V and J genes are TRBV11-2 and TRBJ2-1; D is perhaps TRBD1 (5 bases). This CDR3 is 12 amino acids long. Trimming removed 6 bases at V and 7 bases at J, with 10 bases between. CDR1 and CDR2 from the germline V gene are SGHAT and FQNNGV. Here the CDR3 reads CASRTDTNEQFF. The CDR3 DNA is TGTGCCAGCAGAACGGACACGAATGAGCAGTTCTTC.

At least ten counts were recorded for this clonotype. The V gene is TRBV7-6, the J gene TRBJ1-1; tentative D call: TRBD1 (5 bases). The V gene lost 1 base and the J gene lost 3 bases, with 15 bases spanning the gap. CDR3 length: 16 amino acids. The germline gives CDR1 SGHVS, CDR2 FNYEAQ. CDR3 DNA: TGTGCCAGCAGCTTAGTGTCGCCGGGGGGACACACTGAAGCTTTCTTT. Its protein is CASSLVSPGGHTEAFF.

CDR3 nucleotide sequence: TGTGCCAGCTCACCTACAGCGGGGGCCAACACTGAAGCTTTCTTT. This translates into CASSPTAGANTEAFF. The V call is TRBV18, the J call TRBJ1-1; TRBD1 might be the D (6 bases). CDR1 KGHSH and CDR2 LQKENI come from the germline V gene. CDR3 length equals 15 residues. Trimming stripped 3 bases from V and 2 bases from J, with 13 bases between.

The chain carries TRBV29-1 and TRBJ2-7, with D tentatively TRBD1 or TRBD2 (5 bases each). Germline CDR1 SQVTM, CDR2 ANQGSEA. V was cut by 6 bases and J by 5 bases, with 8 bases left in between. This CDR3 spans 10 amino acids. The CDR3, as DNA: TGCAGCGTGGGGACGGACGAGCAGTACTTC. Residues: CSVGTDEQYF.

This clonotype was found a few times. The CDR3 here is CASSRPPGEAFF. CDR3 nucleotide sequence: TGTGCCAGCTCACGCCCGCCGGGTGAAGCTTTCTTT. The gene calls are TRBV18 and TRBJ1-1; unclear D gene. The CDR3 runs to 12 residues. V was trimmed by 4 bases and J by 7 bases, leaving 10 bases between them. CDR1 and CDR2 from the germline V gene are KGHSH and LQKENI.

The chain recombines TRBV5-1 with TRBJ1-4; D remains unclear. The germline V gene encodes CDR1 SGHRS and CDR2 YFSETQ. V lost 2 bases and J lost 10, with 21 bases in between. The CDR3 is made up of 16 amino acids. CDR3 nucleotide sequence: TGCGCCAGCAGCTTTCTCAGGAGCGAAAACTCTGGAAAACTGTTTTTT. Its protein is CASSFLRSENSGKLFF.

The chain carries TRBV2 and TRBJ2-3; 7 bases fit TRBD2. The CDR3 is made up of 14 amino acids. V was pared by 6 bases and J by 2 bases, with 5 bases of the junction left unmatched. Germline V gene sequence: CDR1 SNHLY, CDR2 FYNNEI. DNA for the CDR3: TGTGCCAGCAGGTTCCTAGCGGACACAGATACGCAGTATTTT. This encodes CASRFLADTDTQYF.

There are many counts of this clonotype. The chain uses TRBV6-2 or TRBV6-3 and TRBJ2-2; D is ambiguous. Germline V CDR1 and CDR2: MNHEY, SVGEGT. The V gene lost 8 bases and the J gene lost 7 bases, with 11 bases spanning the gap. This CDR3 has 12 residues. The CDR3 coding sequence is TGTGCCAGCGGCAATAATTACGGGGAGCTGTTTTTT. Translating gives CASGNNYGELFF.

This clonotype was counted a few times. The chain joins TRBV7-3 to TRBJ1-2, with D maybe TRBD1 (5 bases). The CDR3 consists of 16 residues. The ends were cut back, 5 bases at V and 4 bases at J, with 20 bases in the middle. Germline-derived CDR1 and CDR2 are SGHTA and FQGTGA. This CDR3 is CASSPVPGTGVYGYTF. In DNA form, the CDR3 reads TGTGCCAGCAGCCCCGTCCCCGGGACGGGAGTCTATGGCTACACCTTC.

Many counts were recorded for this clonotype. The CDR3, as DNA: TGTGCCATCGAGCAGGTTGGGGCCAACGTCCTGACTTTC. Protein product: CAIEQVGANVLTF. The chain combines TRBV10-3 with TRBJ2-6; the D is unclear. This CDR3 spans 13 amino acids. Germline CDR1 and CDR2: ENHRY and SYGVKD. V lost 8 bases and J lost 3, with 8 bases in between.

The genes are TRBV20-1 and TRBJ2-5; possibly TRBD1 or TRBD2 for D (6 bases each). Germline V lookup: CDR1 DFQATT, CDR2 SNEGSKA (reference sequence). The CDR3 spans 12 residues. Trimming cost V 5 bases and J 5 bases, with 12 bases left between them. The CDR3 spells CSAPDSGETQYF. CDR3 sequence (DNA): TGCAGTGCTCCGGACAGCGGGGAGACCCAGTACTTC.

This clonotype has just a few counts. This chain joins TRBV20-1 and TRBJ1-6; D is ambiguous. Germline V gives CDR1 DFQATT, CDR2 SNEGSKA (reference sequence). V lost 6 bases and J 4 bases, leaving 10 bases between the germline ends. The CDR3 contains 13 residues. The CDR3 protein is CSAARSYNSPLHF. The CDR3 DNA reads as TGCAGTGCAGCCCGTTCTTATAATTCACCCCTCCACTTT.

The V gene is TRBV5-1, the J gene TRBJ2-2, with a tentative D call TRBD2 (5 bases). The germline gives CDR1 SGHRS, CDR2 YFSETQ. V lost 2 bases, J lost 1 base, and 12 bases lay in between. This CDR3 region has 16 residues. The DNA for the CDR3 is TGCGCCAGCAGCTTAGTCCTAGGAGGGAACACCGGGGAGCTGTTTTTT. It is translated as CASSLVLGGNTGELFF.

The chain employs TRBV30 and TRBJ2-1; 12 nucleotides agree with TRBD2. V was clipped by 3 bases and J by 3 bases; unmatched bases: 6. This CDR3 is 16 amino acids long. Germline assignment: CDR1 GTSNPN and CDR2 SVGIG (reference sequence). Written as DNA, the CDR3 is TGTGCCTGGAGAAAAGCTAGCGGGGGGGTCTACAATGAGCAGTTCTTC. This codes for CAWRKASGGVYNEQFF.

V gene TRBV6-5 combines with J gene TRBJ2-3, with D perhaps matching TRBD2 (5 bases). Germline V gives CDR1 MNHEY, CDR2 SVGAGI. CDR3 length: 16 amino acids. The germline V and J ends were trimmed by 6 bases and 3 bases, with 19 bases remaining between them. In nucleotides, the CDR3 is TGTGCCAGCAGGAAGCGGCCCCCGGGCTTTACAGATACGCAGTATTTT. As protein: CASRKRPPGFTDTQYF.

This clonotype was observed a few times. This rearrangement joins TRBV12-3 or TRBV12-4 to TRBJ2-2, with 7 nucleotides matching TRBD1. J was trimmed by 1 base and V by 6 bases; bases with no gene match: 11. The CDR3 length is 17 residues. The CDR3 nucleotides are TGTGCCAGCAGCCCGCGTGTGACAGGGATGAACACCGGGGAGCTGTTTTTT. Its translation: CASSPRVTGMNTGELFF.

The gene calls are TRBV18 and TRBJ1-2, with TRBD1 identical over 10 bases. Germline lookup yields CDR1 KGHSH and CDR2 LQKENI. The CDR3 is made up of 15 amino acids. Trimming removed 2 bases from V and 4 bases from J; junction bases left unmatched: 4. CDR3 region: CASSPVGTGAYGYTF. The CDR3 DNA sequence: TGTGCCAGCTCACCAGTGGGGACAGGGGCCTATGGCTACACCTTC.

This clonotype showed up many times. The chain recombines TRBV6-5 with TRBJ2-6; possibly TRBD2 for D (6 bases). The CDR3 covers 18 residues. The germline V gene encodes CDR1 MNHEY and CDR2 SVGAGI. V lost 1 base and J 1 base, leaving 14 bases between the germline ends. For the CDR3, the DNA is TGTGCCAGCAGTTACTTTGCCGGGGGTCCGTCTGGGGCCAACGTCCTGACTTTC. Translated: CASSYFAGGPSGANVLTF.

V is TRBV7-9 and J is TRBJ2-1; no firm D call. Germline-derived CDR1 and CDR2 are SEHNR and FQNEAQ (reference sequence). The CDR3 is 12 amino acids. V was shortened by 3 bases and J by 9 bases, with 9 bases between the two germline ends. Written as DNA, the CDR3 is TGTGCCAGCAGCTTTGCCCCTGGTGAGCAGTTCTTC. Amino acid sequence: CASSFAPGEQFF.

The chain has TRBV20-1 and TRBJ1-1; TRBD1 matches 7 bases. V shed 3 bases and J 6 bases; nucleotides not matched to a gene: 13. CDR3 length equals 15 residues. Germline CDR1 is DFQATT and CDR2 is SNEGSKA (reference sequence). The CDR3 coding sequence is TGCAGTGCTAGGCTATCGACAGGGTTTGGGTCTGAAGCTTTCTTT. This sequence encodes CSARLSTGFGSEAFF.

This clonotype was seen a handful of times. V and J are TRBV12-3 or TRBV12-4 and TRBJ1-6; D call uncertain. The CDR3 covers 16 residues. The V gene lost 0 bases and the J gene lost 8 bases, with 14 bases spanning the gap. The CDR3 sequence: CASSLAREIGDSPLHF. DNA of the CDR3: TGTGCCAGCAGTTTAGCGCGGGAAATCGGAGATTCACCCCTCCACTTT.

This clonotype was seen a handful of times. The rearrangement links TRBV27 to TRBJ2-3; D possibly corresponds to TRBD1 (6 bases). This CDR3 is built from 15 residues. Germline loops: CDR1 MNHEY, CDR2 SMNVEV (reference sequence). With 4 bases removed from V and 3 bases from J, the gap between germline ends came to 14 bases. The CDR3 DNA reads TGTGCCAGCAGTTCCGGGACATCCAGGACAGATACGCAGTATTTT. The encoded protein is CASSSGTSRTDTQYF.

The gene calls are TRBV3-1 and TRBJ1-3; tentative D call: TRBD1 (5 bases). The germline V gene has CDR1 LGHDT and CDR2 YNNKEL (reference sequence). V gave up 3 bases and J gave up 2 bases, with 14 bases separating them. This CDR3 contains 16 residues. CDR3 in amino acids: CASSQHRLSAGNTIYF. DNA for the CDR3: TGTGCCAGCAGCCAGCACAGGCTCAGTGCTGGAAACACCATATATTTT. The full variable domain, completed using reference TRBV3-1 and TRBJ1-3, is DTAVSQTPKYLVTQMGNDKSIKCEQNLGHDTMYWYKQDSKKFLKIMFSYNNKELIINETVPNRFSPKSPDKAHLNLHINSLELGDSAVYFCASSQHRLSAGNTIYFGEGSWLTVV.

The CDR3 sequence is CASSVEGKGGYTF. DNA for the CDR3: TGTGCCAGCAGCGTAGAAGGGAAAGGGGGCTACACCTTC. The genes are TRBV9 and TRBJ1-2; D unclear. Trimming left V 0 bases short and J 8 bases short, with 11 bases between. Germline V gives CDR1 SGDLS, CDR2 YYNGEE. The CDR3 covers 13 residues.

This clonotype was recorded at least ten times. This chain links TRBV20-1 with TRBJ2-1; 8 positions agree with TRBD2. After removal of 0 bases from V and 2 bases from J, the junction contained 3 bases not matched to a gene. Germline values: CDR1 DFQATT, CDR2 SNEGSKA (reference sequence). The length of the CDR3 is 15 residues. The DNA for the CDR3 is TGCAGTGCTAGAGACGCAGCGGGGGCCTACAATGAGCAGTTCTTC. Encoded protein: CSARDAAGAYNEQFF.